The 3 T cell receptor beta chains below come from one sample, sequenced in a study of cytomegalovirus exposure and HLA in healthy donors. PCR involved 60 Vbeta and 13 Jbeta primers. Sequencing was performed with immunoSEQ multiplex PCR; in TCRdb, only in-frame clones are kept and a portion is missing. The sample holds 150,000 to 200,000 clones; about 83% are singletons and the top ten take 4.8%. Source material: PBMCs. The receptors originated from a girl under 18 in good health and CMV-seropositive.

The V call is TRBV2, the J call TRBJ1-5, with a possible D match to TRBD1 (5 bases). Germline CDR1 SNHLY, CDR2 FYNNEI. There are 13 residues in the CDR3. V dropped 4 bases and J dropped 6 bases, with 10 bases sitting between them. CDR3 loop: CASSVVGVQPQHF. The DNA for the CDR3 is TGTGCCAGCAGTGTAGTAGGGGTTCAGCCCCAGCATTTT. Full variable domain (outside the CDR3, taken from reference TRBV2 and TRBJ1-5): EPEVTQTPSHQVTQMGQEVILRCVPISNHLYFYWYRQILGQKVEFLVSFYNNEISEKSEIFDDQFSVERPDGSNFTLKIRSTKLEDSAMYFCASSVVGVQPQHFGDGTRLSIL.

This clone was detected only once. The V gene is TRBV19, the J gene TRBJ1-5, with D maybe TRBD1 (5 bases). The V gene lost 2 bases and the J gene lost 5 bases, with 13 bases spanning the gap. This CDR3 has 15 amino acids. The V gene's germline CDR1 is LNHDA and CDR2 SQIVND (reference sequence). The CDR3 DNA sequence: TGTGCCAGTAGTATAACGGGGCGGGGGGATCAGCCCCAGCATTTT. Translated: CASSITGRGDQPQHF.

This clone came up a few times. This rearrangement joins TRBV7-6 to TRBJ2-3, with TRBD2 matching over 11 bases. Germline V gene sequence: CDR1 SGHVS, CDR2 FNYEAQ. There are 16 residues in the CDR3. V was pared by 5 bases and J by 2 bases, with 6 bases of the junction left unmatched. As DNA, the CDR3 is TGTGCCAGCAGCCTTAGACTAGCGGGGACCACAGATACGCAGTATTTT. Translated: CASSLRLAGTTDTQYF.